This TCR beta chain comes out of a study of T-cell memory formation after mild COVID-19. About the study: The study found TCR clusters largely donor specific. Study-level findings and limits: Prior to infection, memory already included some responding clones, suggesting cross-reactive memory joined.

Deletions cut 8 bases from V and 2 bases from J, with 9 bases between. There are 12 residues in the CDR3. The TCR alpha and TCR beta cDNA libraries, bearing sample barcodes and UMIs, were generated by 5'RACE using constant-segment primers. TCRdb analysed the 5' RACE reads with MiXCR anew, one entry per CDR3 protein. The data show around 340,000 distinct CDR3 sequences, with 15% to 20% seen just once and around 22% held by the top ten. About this clonotype: Its antigen is still unknown.

The chain links TRBV12-3 or TRBV12-4 to TRBJ1-2; D is uncertain. Sequenced material: PBMCs or a T cell subset sorted from them (not recorded which). The sequence derives from a man aged 18 to 30 who had mild COVID-19 (a few samples of this study predate the infection). Cell type and time point are not known. In nucleotides, the CDR3 is TGTGCCAGCGTCGGAGGGAACTATGGCTACACCTTC. This translates into CASVGGNYGYTF.